This T cell receptor beta chain is drawn from a study of CD8 T cells in Susac syndrome (dated by TCRdb to between 2018 and 2020). Context from the whole study: Repertoire sequencing was used to test whether CD8+ T cell activation and differentiation in Susac syndrome was antigen driven. The study compared CD8+ T cell repertoire clonality among 11 to 12 healthy donors, about 14 Susac syndrome patients and roughly 16 multiple sclerosis patients.

Clipping removes 5 bases from V and 4 bases from J, with 7 as the unmatched junction base count. From cysteine to phenylalanine, the CDR3 is 14 amino acids long. Just CDR3 DNA is preserved here, 42 bases in frame from base 1. RNA was extracted using the RNeasy kit, and roughly 0.5 to 1 microgram was reverse transcribed with random hexamers. TCR beta CDR3 regions were amplified with the immunoSEQ multiplex PCR assay covering 54 Vbeta and 13 Jbeta segments. Bias from PCR amplification was corrected by using a synthetic template baseline for primer optimization and for computational correction. The authors' analysis ran thus. Reads were annotated to V, D and J genes according to IMGT and were analyzed with immunoSEQ Analyzer, with only productive sequences retained. Clonality was computed as one minus Shannon entropy normalized by log2 of the number of productive unique sequences. For each patient and control, public and private clones were evaluated among the 100 most prevalent clones. Clones were defined as Susac-specific when absent from the healthy and MS cohorts, from about 970 published viral clones and from other ImmuneACCESS disease sequences. Clones were called with MiXCR by TCRdb after fastp trimmed the public reads at Q25, and only in-frame beta chains were retained. Each record represents a unique CDR3 protein, reported with the most common genes and DNA among its rows. TCRdb, rather than the study authors, made the V and J calls. The sample table holds some 260,000 distinct CDR3 sequences, of which roughly 85% were seen once. The ten top clones hold approximately 0.11% of the sample.

Peripheral blood CD8+ and CD4+ T cells from healthy donors, Susac syndrome patients and multiple sclerosis patients were profiled by high-throughput TCR beta sequencing. Multiple sclerosis controls were treatment-naive patients with stable or active relapsing-remitting disease fulfilling revised McDonald criteria. Bulk CD8+ and CD4+ T cells were purified by magnetic negative isolation, whereas CD8+ TEMRA cells were enriched by FACS. Blood was collected in EDTA tubes and processed within 24 hours, with PBMCs isolated through density gradient centrifugation. PBMCs intended for TCR sequencing were frozen in liquid nitrogen and were later thawed in a 37 degrees C water bath. The sorted or isolated CD4+, CD8+ and CD8+ TEMRA cells reached a purity of at least 90%. General findings and caveats noted by the study authors: The number of individuals in the TCR sequencing and HLA analysis was acknowledged as relatively small.

Turning to this clonotype: Its recognized antigen is unknown. No base-level quality is on record; no much larger clone is a single base apart.

The V gene is TRBV12-3 or TRBV12-4 and the J gene is TRBJ1-1, with 7 central nucleotides matching TRBD1. The sequence came from a human donor with multiple sclerosis. Sequenced input: CD8+ T cells from PBMCs. This receptor carries the CDR3 CASSPGTVGTEAFF. Here is the DNA: TGTGCCAGCAGTCCGGGGACAGTCGGCACTGAAGCTTTCTTT.